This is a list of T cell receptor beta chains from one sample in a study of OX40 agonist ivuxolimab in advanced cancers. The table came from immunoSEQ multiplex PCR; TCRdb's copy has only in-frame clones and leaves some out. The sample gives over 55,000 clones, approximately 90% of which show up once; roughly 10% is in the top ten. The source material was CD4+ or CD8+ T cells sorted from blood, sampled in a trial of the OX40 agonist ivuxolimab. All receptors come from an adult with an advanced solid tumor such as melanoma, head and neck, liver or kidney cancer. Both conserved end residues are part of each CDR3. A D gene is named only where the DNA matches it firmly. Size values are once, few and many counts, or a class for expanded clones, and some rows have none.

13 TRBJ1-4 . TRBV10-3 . CAISPVGNEKLFF TGTGCCATCAGCCCTGTAGGTAATGAAAAACTGTTTTTT
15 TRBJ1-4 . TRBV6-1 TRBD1 CASSEVRGINEKLFF TGTGCCAGCAGTGAAGTCAGGGGGATAAATGAAAAACTGTTTTTT
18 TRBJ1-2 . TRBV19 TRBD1 CASSPLTGGAGLLYGYTF TGTGCCAGTAGTCCTCTGACAGGGGGCGCGGGCCTACTATATGGCTACACCTTC
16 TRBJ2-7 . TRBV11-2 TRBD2 CASSLNSLAGAREQYF TGTGCCAGCAGCTTGAACTCTCTAGCGGGAGCACGCGAGCAGTACTTC
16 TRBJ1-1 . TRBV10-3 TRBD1 CAISEQGVAVGTEAFF TGTGCCATCAGTGAACAGGGGGTTGCCGTTGGCACTGAAGCTTTCTTT
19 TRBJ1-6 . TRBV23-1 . CASSQTPRGRSSYNSPLHF TGCGCCAGCAGTCAAACCCCCCGGGGGAGATCCTCCTATAATTCACCCCTCCACTTT
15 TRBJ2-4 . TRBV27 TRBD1 CASSRTGWGKNIQYF TGTGCCAGCTCGAGGACAGGGTGGGGCAAAAACATTCAGTACTTC
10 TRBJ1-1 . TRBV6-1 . CPGRDTEAFF TGCCCAGGGAGGGACACTGAAGCTTTCTTT
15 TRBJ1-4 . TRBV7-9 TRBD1 CASSLRQGPVEKLFF TGTGCCAGCAGCTTGAGACAGGGTCCGGTTGAAAAACTGTTTTTT
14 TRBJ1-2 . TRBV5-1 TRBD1 CASSPLGTGEGYTF TGCGCCAGCAGCCCCCTGGGGACAGGGGAAGGCTACACCTTC
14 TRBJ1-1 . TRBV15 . CATSRDLNNPEAFF TGTGCCACCAGCAGAGATCTAAATAACCCTGAAGCTTTCTTT
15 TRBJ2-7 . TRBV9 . CASSAHPGLSYEQYF TGTGCCAGCAGCGCGCACCCGGGACTCTCCTACGAGCAGTACTTC
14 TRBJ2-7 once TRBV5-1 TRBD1 CASSPGTAIYEQYF TGCGCCAGCAGCCCCGGGACAGCGATTTACGAGCAGTACTTC
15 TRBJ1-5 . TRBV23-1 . CASSQGAAGNQPQHF TGCGCCAGCAGTCAAGGGGCCGCTGGTAATCAGCCCCAGCATTTT
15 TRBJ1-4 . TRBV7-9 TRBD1 CASSSRGHRWEKLFF TGTGCCAGCAGCTCCAGGGGGCACCGTTGGGAAAAACTGTTTTTT
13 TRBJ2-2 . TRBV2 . CASSGWGTGELFF TGTGCCAGCAGTGGGTGGGGAACCGGGGAGCTGTTTTTT
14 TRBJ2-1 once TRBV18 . CASSPSDGYNEQFF TGTGCCAGCTCACCCTCGGACGGTTACAATGAGCAGTTCTTC
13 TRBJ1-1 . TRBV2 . CARNSPQGTEAFF TGTGCCAGGAACTCACCACAAGGGACTGAAGCTTTCTTT
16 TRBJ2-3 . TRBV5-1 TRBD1 CASSRSGTGVTDTQYF TGCGCCAGCAGCCGCTCCGGGACAGGGGTCACAGATACGCAGTATTTT
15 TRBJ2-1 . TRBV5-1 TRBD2 CASSSAGGAYNEQFF TGCGCCAGCAGCTCCGCGGGGGGAGCCTACAATGAGCAGTTCTTC
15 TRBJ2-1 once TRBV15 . CATSPGGTIYNEQFF TGTGCCACCAGCCCCGGGGGCACTATCTACAATGAGCAGTTCTTC
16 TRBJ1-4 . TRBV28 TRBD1 CASRAPSGGRGEKLFF TGTGCCAGCAGAGCCCCATCAGGGGGTAGGGGAGAAAAACTGTTTTTT
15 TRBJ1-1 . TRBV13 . CASSQVGNLRAEAFF TGTGCCAGCAGCCAGGTAGGGAACCTTAGAGCTGAAGCTTTCTTT
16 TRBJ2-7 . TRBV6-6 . CASSYARGRETYEQYF TGTGCCAGCAGTTACGCTCGGGGGCGCGAAACCTACGAGCAGTACTTC
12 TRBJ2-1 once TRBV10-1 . CASSLLGNEQFF TGCGCCAGCAGTTTACTGGGGAATGAGCAGTTCTTC
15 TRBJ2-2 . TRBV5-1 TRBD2 CASSLDSGTTGELFF TGCGCCAGCAGCTTGGATAGCGGGACCACCGGGGAGCTGTTTTTT
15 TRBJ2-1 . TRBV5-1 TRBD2 CASSSSGVTYNEQFF TGCGCCAGCAGCTCGAGCGGGGTAACCTACAATGAGCAGTTCTTC
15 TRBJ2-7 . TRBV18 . CASSPQKGPSLEQYF TGTGCCAGCTCACCACAAAAGGGACCTAGCCTCGAGCAGTACTTC
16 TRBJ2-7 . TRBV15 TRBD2 CATRAERTSGVYEQYF TGTGCCACCAGAGCAGAAAGGACTAGCGGCGTCTACGAGCAGTACTTC
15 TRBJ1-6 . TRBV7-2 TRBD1 CASSLGQGRYSPLHF TGTGCCAGCAGCTTGGGACAGGGGCGTTATTCACCCCTCCACTTT
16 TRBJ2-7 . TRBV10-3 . CAISESRGFGAYEQYF TGTGCCATCAGTGAGTCAAGGGGGTTTGGGGCCTACGAGCAGTACTTC
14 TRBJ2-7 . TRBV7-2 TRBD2 CASSTSGASYEQYF TGTGCCAGCAGCACTAGCGGGGCATCCTACGAGCAGTACTTC
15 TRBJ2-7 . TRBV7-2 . CASSFGWEGVYEQYF TGTGCCAGCAGCTTTGGTTGGGAGGGGGTATACGAGCAGTACTTC
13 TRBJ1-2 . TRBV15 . CATSRIVGYGYTF TGTGCCACCAGCAGAATCGTGGGCTATGGCTACACCTTC
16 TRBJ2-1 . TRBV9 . CASSGLTQGSYNEQFF TGTGCCAGCAGCGGCCTAACTCAGGGCTCCTACAATGAGCAGTTCTTC
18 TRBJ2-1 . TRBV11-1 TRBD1 CASSRSGTGGIGYNEQFF TGTGCCAGCAGCAGATCCGGGACAGGGGGAATAGGATACAATGAGCAGTTCTTC
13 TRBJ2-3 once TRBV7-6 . CASSLLTADTQYF TGTGCCAGCAGCTTACTTACCGCAGATACGCAGTATTTT
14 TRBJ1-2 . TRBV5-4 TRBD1 CASSLVGGPQGYTF TGTGCCAGCAGCTTGGTAGGGGGCCCACAAGGCTACACCTTC
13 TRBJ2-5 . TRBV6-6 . CASGGGPQETQYF TGTGCCAGCGGGGGCGGGCCCCAAGAGACCCAGTACTTC
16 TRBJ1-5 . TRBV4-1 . CASSQVATRGNQPQHF TGCGCCAGCAGCCAAGTTGCGACAAGGGGCAATCAGCCCCAGCATTTT
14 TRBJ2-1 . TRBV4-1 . CASSQFSGYNEQFF TGCGCCAGCAGCCAATTTAGCGGTTACAATGAGCAGTTCTTC
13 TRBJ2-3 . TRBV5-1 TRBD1 CASSPDRADTQYF TGCGCCAGCAGCCCGGACAGGGCAGATACGCAGTATTTT
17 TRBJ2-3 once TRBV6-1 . CASSARRLAGVTDTQYF TGTGCCAGCAGTGCCCGCCGTTTAGCCGGGGTCACAGATACGCAGTATTTT
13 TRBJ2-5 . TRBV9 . CASSGSHQETQYF TGTGCCAGCAGCGGGTCACACCAAGAGACCCAGTACTTC
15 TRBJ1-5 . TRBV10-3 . CAISEQVGGNQPQHF TGTGCCATCAGTGAGCAGGTTGGGGGCAATCAGCCCCAGCATTTT
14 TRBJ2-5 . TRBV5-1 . CASGLRTVQETQYF TGCGCCAGCGGACTACGGACAGTCCAAGAGACCCAGTACTTC
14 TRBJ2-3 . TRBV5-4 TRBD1 CASSPGQSTDTQYF TGTGCCAGCTCGCCGGGACAGAGCACAGATACGCAGTATTTT
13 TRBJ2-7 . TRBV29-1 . CSVEDLERYEQYF TGCAGCGTTGAAGATCTTGAGCGGTACGAGCAGTACTTC
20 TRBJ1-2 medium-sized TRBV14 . CASSQGLRGGSGPSNYGYTF TGTGCCAGCAGCCAAGGGCTTCGCGGGGGCTCGGGTCCGTCGAACTATGGCTACACCTTC
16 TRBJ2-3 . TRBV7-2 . CASSSQTSRGSDTQYF TGTGCCAGCAGCTCTCAGACTAGCAGGGGGTCGGATACGCAGTATTTT
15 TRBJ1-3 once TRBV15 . CATQNKRSSGNTIYF TGTGCCACCCAGAATAAAAGGAGCTCTGGAAACACCATATATTTT
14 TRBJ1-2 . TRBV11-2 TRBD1 CASSPGTVLYGYTF TGTGCCAGCAGTCCTGGGACAGTACTGTATGGCTACACCTTC
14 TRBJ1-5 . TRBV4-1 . CASSQITLQGPQHF TGCGCCAGCAGCCAGATAACACTCCAAGGGCCCCAGCATTTT